The present T cell receptor beta chain was sequenced within a study of T cell clonotyping in hematopoietic cell transplantation. Germline assignment: CDR1 SEHNR and CDR2 FQNEAQ (reference sequence). This CDR3 has 16 residues. Trimming shortened V by 3 bases and J by 0 bases, and 15 bases separated the two germline ends. Profiled with immunoSEQ multiplex PCR; TCRdb holds only in-frame clones, not every one. There are 9,500 to 15,000 clones in the sample; 75% to 90% occur only once, and approximately 3.9% lies in the top ten. The study's findings and limits: After transplant, recipient diversity fell while pathologically expanded clonotypes grew through day 180.

Note on this clone: Its antigen is unidentified.

Material: peripheral blood mononuclear cells. The rearrangement joins TRBV7-9 to TRBJ2-7, with D perhaps matching TRBD2 (6 bases). This receptor was identified in a human donor who either received an allogeneic hematopoietic cell transplant for a myeloid malignancy or was a related donor (not recorded which). Some clones in this sample may be carry-over from other donors' samples. CDR3 region: CASSFRESTSSYEQYF. The CDR3 DNA reads as TGTGCCAGCAGCTTCCGGGAGTCGACGAGCTCCTACGAGCAGTACTTC.